This TCR beta chain comes out of a study of immune evolution from preneoplasia to lung adenocarcinoma. Study-wide results and caveats: Top clone frequencies peaked in normal lung, apparently declining through invasive adenocarcinoma.

Notes on this clone: As yet, its antigen is unknown.

Trimming took 5 bases from V and 0 from J; bases not matched to a gene: 4. From germline, CDR1 is GTSNPN and CDR2 SVGIG (reference sequence). This CDR3 has 14 residues. Using immunoSEQ multiplex PCR, the repertoire was profiled, and TCRdb retains in-frame clones only, with some absent. The sample holds roughly 7,800 clones, roughly 84% seen once. This receptor was taken from a person in their 70s with lung adenocarcinoma. The chain is built from TRBV30 and TRBJ2-7, with 10 bases fitting TRBD2. The sequenced sample was FFPE minimally invasive lung adenocarcinoma tissue. As DNA, the CDR3 is TGTGCCTGGCAGTCTAGCGGGAGCTCCTACGAGCAGTACTTC. It encodes CAWQSSGSSYEQYF.